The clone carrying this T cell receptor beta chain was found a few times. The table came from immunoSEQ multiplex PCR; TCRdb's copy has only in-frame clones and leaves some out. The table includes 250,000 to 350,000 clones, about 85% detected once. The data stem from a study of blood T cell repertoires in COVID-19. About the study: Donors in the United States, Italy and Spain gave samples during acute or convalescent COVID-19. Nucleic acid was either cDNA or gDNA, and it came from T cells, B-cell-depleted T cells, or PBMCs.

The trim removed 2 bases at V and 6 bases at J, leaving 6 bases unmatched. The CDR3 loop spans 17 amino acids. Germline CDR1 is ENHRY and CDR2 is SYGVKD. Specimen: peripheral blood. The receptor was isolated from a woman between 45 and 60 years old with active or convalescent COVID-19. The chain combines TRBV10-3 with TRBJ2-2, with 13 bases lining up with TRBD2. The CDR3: CAISEHSGLAGSGELFF. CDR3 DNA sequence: TGTGCCATCAGTGAGCACTCGGGACTAGCGGGATCCGGGGAGCTGTTTTTT.